This passage covers 15 T cell receptor beta chains from one sample sequenced in a study of blood T cell repertoires in COVID-19. TCRdb keeps only in-frame clones here, not all; method: immunoSEQ multiplex PCR. The top ten hold approximately 9.9% of the sample, which has 100,000 or so clones, about 78% seen once. The specimen was peripheral blood. These receptors all stem from a man between 60 and 70 years old with active or convalescent COVID-19.

The rearrangement links TRBV23-1 to TRBJ2-2; D possibly corresponds to TRBD1 (6 bases). TRBV23-1 is an ORF, with its function uncertain. Trimming pared 3 bases from V and 5 bases from J, leaving 13 bases between. The CDR3 has 15 amino acids. CDR3 coding DNA: TGCGCCAGCAGTCATTACAGGGTCGGGACCGGGGAGCTGTTTTTT. It encodes CASSHYRVGTGELFF.

The count of this clone is one. The V and J genes are TRBV7-8 and TRBJ2-2; 11 bases are a match to TRBD2. The CDR3 extends over 17 amino acids. CDR1 SGHVS and CDR2 FQNEAQ come from the germline V gene. V was pared by 3 bases and J by 4 bases, with 7 bases of the junction left unmatched. The CDR3 sequence: CASSFLTSGASTGELFF. As DNA, the CDR3 is TGTGCCAGCAGCTTCCTGACTAGCGGGGCATCCACCGGGGAGCTGTTTTTT. Full variable domain (outside the CDR3, taken from reference TRBV7-8 and TRBJ2-2): GAGVSQSPRYKVAKRGQDVALRCDPISGHVSLFWYQQALGQGPEFLTYFQNEAQLDKSGLPSDRFFAERPEGSVSTLKIQRTQQEDSAVYLCASSFLTSGASTGELFFGEGSRLTVL.

The gene calls are TRBV13 and TRBJ1-2; TRBD1 aligns across 9 bases. Germline trimming cut 4 bases from V and 3 bases from J; bases unmatched to any gene: 3. The CDR3 covers 14 residues. Germline CDR1 reads PRHDT; CDR2 reads FYEKMQ (reference sequence). The CDR3 protein is CASSYRDRDYGYTF. The CDR3 DNA reads TGTGCCAGCAGCTACCGGGACAGGGACTATGGCTACACCTTC.

V and J are TRBV28 and TRBJ2-7; a weak D match, TRBD2 (7 bases). The CDR3 has 16 amino acids. Germline V gene data show CDR1 as MDHEN and CDR2 as SYDVKM. The V gene lost 4 bases and the J gene lost 4 bases, with 20 bases spanning the gap. DNA of the CDR3: TGTGCCAGCAGTTCCCATGGGGGGGGCGGTCGATACGAGCAGTACTTC. It yields the protein CASSSHGGGGRYEQYF. The whole variable domain, remainder taken from reference TRBV28 and TRBJ2-7, is DVKVTQSSRYLVKRTGEKVFLECVQDMDHENMFWYRQDPGLGLRLIYFSYDVKMKEKGDIPEGYSVSREKKERFSLILESASTNQTSMYLCASSSHGGGGRYEQYFGPGTRLTVT.

The genes are TRBV5-5 and TRBJ1-6; D possibly corresponds to TRBD1 (5 bases). With 3 bases removed from V and 10 bases from J, the gap between germline ends came to 23 bases. Germline V CDR1 and CDR2: SGHKS, YYEKEE (reference sequence). The CDR3 extends over 17 amino acids. For the CDR3, the DNA is TGTGCCAGCAGCTCCGCGGTGCGGGACTTCGGGCAGTCACCCCTCCACTTT. This encodes CASSSAVRDFGQSPLHF. Full variable domain (rest looked up from reference TRBV5-5 and TRBJ1-6): DAGVTQSPTHLIKTRGQQVTLRCSPISGHKSVSWYQQVLGQGPQFIFQYYEKEERGRGNFPDRFSARQFPNYSSELNVNALLLGDSALYLCASSSAVRDFGQSPLHFGNGTRLTVT.

This clone came up once. The chain links TRBV11-2 to TRBJ2-1; 10 nucleotides agree with TRBD2. The V gene's germline CDR1 is SGHAT and CDR2 FQNNGV. J lost 4 bases, V lost 1 base, and 4 bases had no gene match. The CDR3 totals 16 residues. The CDR3 sequence: CASSLGASGRYNEQFF. Written as DNA, the CDR3 is TGTGCCAGCAGCTTAGGTGCTAGCGGGAGATACAATGAGCAGTTCTTC.

The rearrangement links TRBV30 to TRBJ2-2; 7 bases line up with TRBD1. This CDR3 spans 15 amino acids. Germline lookup yields CDR1 GTSNPN and CDR2 SVGIG (reference sequence). V lost 0 bases to trimming and J lost 5 bases; unmatched junction nucleotides: 6. The CDR3 region has the DNA TGTGCCTGGAGTGTCCATCCGACAGGGACCGGGGAGCTGTTTTTT. Protein product: CAWSVHPTGTGELFF.

The V call is TRBV11-2, the J call TRBJ2-1, with D unclear. The CDR3 runs 15 residues. The V end was cut by 3 bases, the J end by 4 bases, with 13 bases between. The germline V gene has CDR1 SGHAT and CDR2 FQNNGV. The CDR3 loop is CASSFTPGSYNEQFF. DNA of the CDR3: TGTGCCAGCAGCTTTACACCGGGTTCTTACAATGAGCAGTTCTTC.

This chain links TRBV7-9 with TRBJ2-1, with a tentative D call TRBD1 (6 bases). The germline V gene encodes CDR1 SEHNR and CDR2 FQNEAQ (reference sequence). V lost 1 base, J lost 7 bases, and 14 bases lay in between. CDR3 length: 15 amino acids. Here the CDR3 reads CASSLEGHQWNEQFF. The CDR3 DNA sequence: TGTGCCAGCAGCTTAGAGGGACACCAATGGAATGAGCAGTTCTTC.

A few counts support this clone. The chain joins TRBV9 to TRBJ1-1; TRBD1 aligns across 12 bases. The V segment lost 0 bases and the J segment 5 bases; nucleotides outside the gene matches: 2. This CDR3 comprises 15 residues. Germline loops: CDR1 SGDLS, CDR2 YYNGEE. In DNA form, the CDR3 reads TGTGCCAGCAGCGTAGAGGGACAGGGGGCGACTGAAGCTTTCTTT. Encoded protein: CASSVEGQGATEAFF.

The chain recombines TRBV6-5 with TRBJ1-3, with D hard to call. From germline, CDR1 is MNHEY and CDR2 SVGAGI. Trimming cost V 5 bases and J 0 bases, with 11 bases left between them. The CDR3 is 15 amino acids. CDR3 amino acids: CASSRSWSSGNTIYF. The CDR3 DNA follows: TGTGCCAGCAGTCGCTCGTGGAGCTCTGGAAACACCATATATTTT.

The genes are TRBV24-1 and TRBJ2-1; 11 bases are a match to TRBD2. Germline loops: CDR1 KGHDR, CDR2 SFDVKD. With V trimmed by 4 bases and J by 8 bases, 9 bases remained unmatched. The CDR3 covers 16 residues. The CDR3 reads CATSDSTSGNRYEQFF. The CDR3 bases are TGTGCCACCAGTGACTCGACTAGCGGGAATAGGTATGAGCAGTTCTTC.

The chain recombines TRBV2 with TRBJ1-3; maybe TRBD1 (6 bases). This CDR3 is 15 amino acids long. Germline CDR1 and CDR2: SNHLY and FYNNEI. The V gene lost 7 bases and the J gene lost 2 bases, with 15 bases spanning the gap. The CDR3 here is CASTMVRTAGNTIYF. The CDR3, as DNA: TGTGCCAGCACCATGGTCCGGACAGCTGGAAACACCATATATTTT.

V and J are TRBV7-2 and TRBJ1-4; TRBD1 matches at 10 bases. V shed 2 bases and J 7 bases; nucleotides not matched to a gene: 4. Germline CDR1 and CDR2: SGHTA and FQGNSA. The CDR3 contains 15 residues. The CDR3 region has the DNA TGTGCCAGCAGCTTATTGGGACAGGGGACTGAAAAACTGTTTTTT. Translation: CASSLLGQGTEKLFF. Together with reference TRBV7-2 and TRBJ1-4, the CDR3 gives the full variable domain: GAGVSQSPSNKVTEKGKDVELRCDPISGHTALYWYRQSLGQGLEFLIYFQGNSAPDKSGLPSDRFSAERTGGSVSTLTIQRTQQEDSAVYLCASSLLGQGTEKLFFGSGTQLSVL.

The chain is built from TRBV4-3 and TRBJ2-1, with TRBD2 identical over 8 bases. This CDR3 comprises 17 residues. The ends lost 1 base at V and 2 bases at J; junction bases unmatched: 7. In germline, CDR1 is LGHNA, CDR2 YSLEER. CDR3 sequence reads: CASSQGSSGDPYNEQFF. As DNA, the CDR3 is TGCGCCAGCAGCCAAGGCAGTAGCGGGGACCCCTACAATGAGCAGTTCTTC.